This T cell receptor beta chain is from a study of monozygotic twins with inflammatory bowel disease. The study, taken as a whole, reports: Those with IBD had lower TCRbeta diversity (inverse Simpson) than their healthy co-twins did.

Points on this clonotype: Its specificity is not known.

Skipping T cell sorting, the study isolated total RNA directly from whole blood. From the 5' RACE reads, TCRdb lists one entry per CDR3 protein and no DNA. Its clone listing holds 350,000 to 400,000 distinct CDR3 sequences. This CDR3 is 16 amino acids long. Germline V lookup: CDR1 LGHNA, CDR2 YSLEER. This receptor was identified in a human donor with ulcerative colitis or Crohn's disease, or a healthy co-twin of an affected twin (not recorded which). The source material was blood. V and J are TRBV4-3 and TRBJ1-1. CDR3 amino acids: CASSQDAEGTNTEAFF.